This TCR beta chain was sequenced during a study of T cells in women clearing cervical HPV infection (dated by TCRdb to 2017 to 2018). Broadly, across the study: The cases were 20 to 25 women with histologically confirmed HPV16-related CIN3 or worse, and 2 of those women had invasive cancers. Among cases, blood sampling came a median of 149 days after lesion detection, with an interquartile range of roughly 80 to 220 days. The parent cohort enrolled 10,000 or so women aged 18 or older in Guanacaste, Costa Rica, during about 1992 to 1995 and followed them for around 7 years. Cases and controls were matched on year of sample collection and on age within five years. Because only a few women had HLA typing data, the possibility that HLA type acted as a confounder could not be ruled out. Blood from cases was collected at the visit at which the lesion was first identified, whereas blood from controls was collected once infection was no longer detected. Nested within Costa Rica's Guanacaste HPV Natural History Study, an exploratory proof-of-principle case-control study compared TCR repertoires across cervical HPV16 outcomes. Cases had a median age of about 34 years and controls had a median age of approximately 38, with no significant differences in baseline characteristics. Five blinded duplicates per group were added as quality controls, so that roughly 60 samples were obtained: roughly 50 participants and 10 replicates. The controls were 25 or so women whose single incident HPV16 infection cleared within 12 months with no development of precancer or cancer.

Using the immunoSEQ assay, multiplex PCR amplified TCR beta CDR3 regions from an average of roughly 1,100 ng of genomic DNA per sample. Primer bias was corrected in the assay by using a complete synthetic TCR repertoire to establish an amplification baseline. Amplicons were sequenced on the Illumina platform. In the paper's pipeline: Sequence errors were corrected by clustering with frequency ratios and a modified nearest-neighbor algorithm, and the sequences were then analyzed in the immunoSEQ Analyzer using IMGT gene definitions. At each rarefaction depth, TCR richness and evenness were averaged over 20 rarefaction repeats, and samples with fewer sequences than the depth were excluded. Wilcoxon rank sum tests with FDR correction were used to compare V, D and J gene relative abundances between the groups. In the blinded duplicates, the intraclass correlation was about 96% for TCR richness and averaged about 73% across more than 65 gene segments. This immuneACCESS table, as held by TCRdb, lists in-frame sequences with V and J called but not all clones. Of the missing ones, under half trace to an unresolved V gene in checked studies; the others have no known cause. V and J calls and clone size are copied from that table; D and trimming were computed from the DNA. This sample's table carries 45,000 to 55,000 clones. The top ten constitute about 1.5% of the sample.

Note on this clone: Its specific antigen is unknown.

What the authors observed across the whole study: Whether associations preceded infection or resulted from infection could not be shown with the cross-sectional design, and effector/memory subsets and HPV-specific T cells were not isolated. Because the number of T cells in each sample was unknown, differences in richness could reflect differing T-cell content rather than repertoire biology. CIN3+ cases had significantly higher TCR repertoire richness than controls across sequencing depths, but evenness did not differ between the groups. Random forest classifiers combining richness and V gene abundances distinguished cases from controls with an estimated AUC of more than 0.75.

Every participant had a single incident cervical HPV16 infection, and prevalent HPV16 infections were excluded. Cervical HPV DNA was detected with MY09/MY11 PCR, and genotyping was done with dot-blot hybridization. Fifteen mL of heparinized blood were centrifuged, and the buffy coat was split into aliquots, frozen at -30 degrees C, and then kept at -80 degrees C. QIAGEN kits were used to extract genomic DNA from the buffy coat specimens. The origin of this receptor is a woman aged 18 to 75 with a cervical HPV16 infection that either progressed to CIN3+ or cleared (not recorded which). The sample consisted of blood buffy coat.

The CDR3 bases that were read are TGCAGTGCCACACTAAGGGGCTATGGC. It is translated as CSATLRGYG. The entire CDR3 reads CSATLRGYGYTF. The chain is made from TRBV20-1 and TRBJ1-2; TRBD1 is a possible D gene, resting on 5 matching bases. The read halts 3 residues ahead of the CDR3 end, with the missing end drawn from the germline J gene. Reading from cysteine to phenylalanine, the CDR3 counts 12 amino acids. Of the CDR3's DNA, 27 bases were read; they are in frame from base 1. CDR1 and CDR2, per the germline V gene (reference sequence), are DFQATT and SNEGSKA. V is clipped by 6 bases and J by 4 bases, and the sequence between their germline boundaries is 12 bases long.